What follows describes a single T cell receptor beta chain. Other DNA sequences within the sample encode an identical CDR3. Trimming took off 3 bases at V and 4 bases at J, with 12 bases between the two ends. The CDR3 is 14 residues long. Per germline, CDR1 LNHDA and CDR2 SQIVND (reference sequence). This sample was taken from a study of blood T cell repertoires in COVID-19. Study-level background: The origin of the acute and convalescent COVID-19 samples was the United States, Italy and Spain. Nucleic acid was either cDNA or gDNA, and it came from T cells, B-cell-depleted T cells, or PBMCs.

Study processing details: Reference gene primers were amplified, and this amplification served to estimate nucleated cell counts. Only in-frame clones appear in the TCRdb table, and some are missing; sequencing was by immunoSEQ multiplex PCR. That table gives V, J and clone size, and the DNA gave D and trimming. The sample contains about 220,000 clones, approximately 84% of which appear only once. The sample comprised peripheral blood. This receptor was taken from a man between 50 and 59 years old who had recovered from COVID-19. J is TRBJ1-2 and V is TRBV19; unclear D gene. The CDR3 is CASSISRASYGYTF. In DNA form, the CDR3 reads TGTGCCAGTAGTATTTCGCGGGCCTCCTATGGCTACACCTTC.